The 2 T cell receptor beta chains listed next were all sequenced from one sample in a study of T-cell memory formation after mild COVID-19. TCRdb ran MiXCR on the 5' RACE reads and lists one entry per CDR3 protein. Among 29,000 or so distinct CDR3 sequences listed, about 12% were seen once. The sample taken for sequencing was PBMCs or a T cell subset sorted from them (not recorded which). These receptors originate from an adult woman who had mild COVID-19 (a few samples of this study predate the infection). Cell type and time point are not known.

This clonotype was observed at least ten times. The genes are TRBV5-4 and TRBJ2-3; D is undetermined. V lost 0 bases, J lost 1 base, and 9 bases lay in between. The CDR3 has 15 amino acids. Per germline, CDR1 SGHNT and CDR2 YYREEE (reference sequence). In DNA form, the CDR3 reads TGTGCCAGCAGCTTGGATATGGTGGGCACAGATACGCAGTATTTT. This codes for CASSLDMVGTDTQYF. The entire variable domain, with the rest obtained from reference TRBV5-4 and TRBJ2-3, is as follows: ETGVTQSPTHLIKTRGQQVTLRCSSQSGHNTVSWYQQALGQGPQFIFQYYREEENGRGNFPPRFSGLQFPNYSSELNVNALELDDSALYLCASSLDMVGTDTQYFGPGTRLTVL.

Many counts were recorded for this clonotype. This chain connects TRBV11-2 to TRBJ2-7, with D hard to call. This CDR3 is 11 amino acids long. V lost 6 bases, J lost 7 bases, and 10 bases lay in between. CDR1 is SGHAT and CDR2 is FQNNGV in the germline V gene. CDR3 in amino acids: CASSYGREQYF. CDR3 DNA: TGTGCCAGCAGTTACGGTCGTGAGCAGTACTTC.